A single sample is the source of the 8 T cell receptor beta chains below, sequenced in a study of T cell changes during pregnancy in multiple sclerosis (dated by TCRdb to the late 2010s). To prepare the library, the immunoSEQ multiplex PCR assay was applied. TCRdb took this table from immuneACCESS and kept in-frame rearrangements with V and J called. Such tables lack part of the clones; where checked against another copy, unresolved V genes explain under half of the gap, and the rest is unexplained. For this sample there are approximately 60,000 clones; just under 90% appear just once. The leading ten clones occupy about 5% of the sample. The sample was peripheral blood from another person, used as feeder cells. The source is a human donor whose cells served as feeder cells for cultures in a pregnancy study.

The chain combines TRBV5-1 with TRBJ2-3; D not resolved. This CDR3 has 14 residues. V lost 0 bases, J lost 6 bases, and 11 bases lay in between. Germline lookup yields CDR1 SGHRS and CDR2 YFSETQ. In nucleotides, the CDR3 is TGCGCCAGCAGCTTGGCACTCGGTACGGATACGCAGTATTTT. Translated, it gives CASSLALGTDTQYF.

The chain recombines TRBV28 with TRBJ2-2, with 11 nucleotides matching TRBD2. Losses at the gene ends were 6 bases for V and 5 bases for J; bases not matched to a gene: 5. The length of the CDR3 is 15 residues. Germline assignment: CDR1 MDHEN and CDR2 SYDVKM. The DNA for the CDR3 is TGTGCCAGCAGCCCTAGCGGGAGGTTTACCGGGGAGCTGTTTTTT. This sequence encodes CASSPSGRFTGELFF.

The chain couples TRBV11-2 to TRBJ1-2, with 10 nucleotides matching TRBD1. The V gene end was trimmed by 3 bases and the J gene end by 6 bases; junction bases not matched to a gene: 4. This CDR3 is 14 amino acids long. The V gene's germline CDR1 is SGHAT and CDR2 FQNNGV. CDR3 DNA sequence: TGTGCCAGCAGCTTCCTTGGACAGGGGGATGGCTACACCTTC. Translated: CASSFLGQGDGYTF.

This chain links TRBV7-6 with TRBJ1-1, with 8 bases aligning to TRBD1. V trimming: 4 bases; J trimming: 1 base; junction bases outside the gene matches: 5. This CDR3 region has 15 residues. Per germline, CDR1 SGHVS and CDR2 FNYEAQ. The DNA of the CDR3 is TGTGCCAGCAGCTCCCGGACAGGGAAGAACACTGAAGCTTTCTTT. Its translation is CASSSRTGKNTEAFF.

The gene calls are TRBV5-1 and TRBJ2-1, with TRBD1 matching 9 bases. Per germline, CDR1 SGHRS and CDR2 YFSETQ. The CDR3 has 15 residues. The J segment lost 10 bases and the V segment lost 5 bases, leaving 13 bases of the junction unmatched. In nucleotides, the CDR3 is TGCGCCAGCAGTCAGCAAGACAGGGGGAGGGAAGAGCAGTTCTTC. Protein product: CASSQQDRGREEQFF. Together with reference TRBV5-1 and TRBJ2-1, the CDR3 gives the full variable domain: KAGVTQTPRYLIKTRGQQVTLSCSPISGHRSVSWYQQTPGQGLQFLFEYFSETQRNKGNFPGRFSGRQFSNSRSEMNVSTLELGDSALYLCASSQQDRGREEQFFGPGTRLTVL.

This chain uses TRBV5-4 with TRBJ2-5, with 8 bases lining up with TRBD2. V lost 3 bases, J lost 5 bases, and 6 bases stayed unmatched. Germline V gene sequence: CDR1 SGHNT, CDR2 YYREEE (reference sequence). CDR3 length equals 14 residues. CDR3 protein: CASSSPSGSETQYF. The CDR3 region has the DNA TGTGCCAGCAGCTCCCCAAGCGGGAGTGAGACCCAGTACTTC.

The chain combines TRBV7-9 with TRBJ1-6, with D perhaps matching TRBD1 (5 bases). Germline V lookup: CDR1 SEHNR, CDR2 FQNEAQ (reference sequence). V lost 7 bases and J 8 bases, leaving 12 bases between the germline ends. This CDR3 comprises 13 residues. The CDR3 region is CASTGTVDSPLHF. In DNA, the CDR3 is TGTGCCAGCACCGGGACGGTGGATTCACCCCTCCACTTT.

The J gene is TRBJ2-3, the V gene TRBV28; possible D gene TRBD2, 6 bases. Germline V gene sequence: CDR1 MDHEN, CDR2 SYDVKM. V dropped 3 bases and J dropped 1 base, with 8 bases sitting between them. CDR3 length: 14 residues. The CDR3 bases are TGTGCCAGCAGTTTTTCGGGGGGCACAGATACGCAGTATTTT. Amino acid sequence: CASSFSGGTDTQYF.